Presented here are 7 T cell receptor beta chains from one specimen sequenced in a study of CXCR3-negative and CXCR3-positive naive CD8 T cells. Study-wide findings and caveats: The TRB CDR3s that CXCR3-positive naive cells carried were more hydrophobic than those of CXCR3-negative naive cells.

The libraries of TRB cDNA were prepared using 5' RACE with UMI labels. TCRdb derives one entry per CDR3 protein from the 5' RACE reads, leaving out DNA. Recorded for this sample: about 130,000 distinct CDR3 sequences. No cognate antigen is known for these TCRs. Source material: naive CXCR3+ CD8+ T cells from blood. Subset denoted: CD45RO-CCR7+CD27+CD95- naive CD8+ T cells expressing CXCR3 (TNR3+). These receptors all stem from a human donor in good health. Some clones in this sample may be carry-over from other donors' samples.

The J gene is TRBJ1-1, the V gene TRBV19; the TRBD1 assignment by TCRdb is unverifiable without DNA. Germline-derived CDR1 and CDR2 are LNHDA and SQIVND (reference sequence). The CDR3 has 13 residues. CDR3 amino acids: CASILSGNTEAFF. Combining the CDR3 with reference TRBV19 and TRBJ1-1 gives the whole variable domain DGGITQSPKYLFRKEGQNVTLSCEQNLNHDAMYWYRQDPGQGLRLIYYSQIVNDFQKGDIAEGYSVSREKKESFPLTVTSAQKNPTAFYLCASILSGNTEAFFGQGTRLTVV.

This chain connects TRBV7-9 to TRBJ2-7; there is no DNA to check the TCRdb D call of TRBD1. Germline V CDR1 and CDR2: SEHNR, FQNEAQ (reference sequence). The CDR3 is 14 residues long. The CDR3 is CASSLPGQFFEQYF.

The chain employs TRBV6-4 and TRBJ2-1; TCRdb's D call, TRBD2, is unchecked because there is no DNA. The CDR3 loop spans 15 amino acids. Germline V gene data show CDR1 as MRHNA and CDR2 as SNTAGT. The CDR3 sequence: CASSDRLAGSDEQFF.

This chain joins TRBV28 and TRBJ2-2; TCRdb picks TRBD1, but there is no DNA to check that call. CDR3 length equals 14 residues. Germline loops: CDR1 MDHEN, CDR2 SYDVKM. This chain's CDR3 is CASNYLRGDGELFF.

CDR3 amino acids: CASSQDRSSGNTIYF. This chain links TRBV4-3 with TRBJ1-3. Germline CDR1 is LGHNA and CDR2 is YSLEER. The CDR3 loop spans 15 amino acids.

The V call is TRBV27, the J call TRBJ2-1; the TCRdb D gene call, TRBD2, has no DNA to confirm it. The CDR3 consists of 13 residues. CDR1 is MNHEY, CDR2 SMNVEV, per germline (reference sequence). This CDR3 is CASSPALGGEQFF.

The chain uses TRBV15 and TRBJ2-1; checking the TCRdb D call of TRBD2 is not possible without DNA. CDR1 is LNHNV and CDR2 is YYDKDF in the germline V gene (reference sequence). This CDR3 is 14 amino acids long. CDR3: CATSILAGWNEQFF.